Shown below are 9 T cell receptor beta chains from a single sample sequenced in a study of blood T cell repertoires in COVID-19. TCRdb's copy holds only in-frame clones and misses some; the assay was immunoSEQ multiplex PCR. The sample lists 250,000 to 350,000 clones, about 90% occurring once. The sample was peripheral blood. The receptors come from a man younger than 35 who had recovered from COVID-19.

The V and J genes are TRBV6-4 and TRBJ1-1, with 9 bases that match TRBD1. This CDR3 has 13 amino acids. Looked up from germline, CDR1 is MRHNA and CDR2 is SNTAGT. With 3 bases clipped from V and 4 bases from J, the junction kept 0 bases outside the gene matches. The CDR3 nucleotides are TGTGCCAGCAGTGAACAGGGGGCCACTGAAGCTTTCTTT. Translation gives CASSEQGATEAFF.

V is TRBV9 and J is TRBJ2-5; 8 bases are a match to TRBD2. In germline, CDR1 is SGDLS, CDR2 YYNGEE. The CDR3 covers 15 residues. Trimming removed 0 bases from V and 4 bases from J; junction bases left unmatched: 5. For the CDR3, the DNA is TGTGCCAGCAGCGTAGCGGGGGGGCTCGGAGAGACCCAGTACTTC. It codes for CASSVAGGLGETQYF.

The chain uses TRBV6-2 or TRBV6-3 and TRBJ1-1, with D possibly TRBD1 on 6 matching bases. The CDR3 length is 16 residues. The V gene's germline CDR1 is MNHEY and CDR2 SVGEGT. The V end lost 2 bases, the J end lost 4 bases, and 17 bases lay between the germline ends. The CDR3 is CASSYPQGKVSTEAFF. CDR3 coding DNA: TGTGCCAGCAGTTACCCGCAGGGGAAGGTGAGCACTGAAGCTTTCTTT.

This chain links TRBV6-5 with TRBJ1-6; 7 nucleotides agree with TRBD1. Germline assignment: CDR1 MNHEY and CDR2 SVGAGI. There are 15 residues in the CDR3. V was pared by 0 bases and J by 9 bases, with 5 bases of the junction left unmatched. CDR3 coding DNA: TGTGCCAGCAGTTACTCGAACAGGGGAGGTTCACCCCTCCACTTT. Its protein is CASSYSNRGGSPLHF.

V is TRBV3-1 (or the pseudogene TRBV3-2) and J is TRBJ2-3; 10 positions agree with TRBD1. With V trimmed by 6 bases and J by 4 bases, 7 bases remained unmatched. The CDR3 has 15 residues. The germline CDR1 and CDR2 sequences are LGHDT and YNNKEL (reference sequence). As DNA, the CDR3 is TGTGCCAGCAGACCGGGACAGGGGATTTCAGATACGCAGTATTTT. This codes for CASRPGQGISDTQYF.

This sequence joins TRBV7-3 and TRBJ2-2, with D hard to call. V lost 5 bases and J lost 1, with 8 bases in between. CDR1 is SGHTA, CDR2 FQGTGA, per germline. This CDR3 contains 14 residues. The chain's CDR3 is CASSPRQNTGELFF. The DNA for the CDR3 is TGTGCCAGCAGCCCACGACAGAACACCGGGGAGCTGTTTTTT.

J is TRBJ1-3 and V is TRBV7-2; D is possibly TRBD1 (6 bases). Germline CDR1 reads SGHTA; CDR2 reads FQGNSA. This CDR3 has 15 amino acids. The V gene lost 5 bases and the J gene lost 1 base, with 12 bases spanning the gap. CDR3 sequence (DNA): TGTGCCAGCAGCCCACAGGGTTTGTCTGGAAACACCATATATTTT. It specifies CASSPQGLSGNTIYF.

The CDR3 coding sequence is TGCGCCAGCAGCCAAGAAGACTATACTAGCGGGAGTCTTTATGAGCAGTTCTTC. Translation: CASSQEDYTSGSLYEQFF. V and J are TRBV4-1 and TRBJ2-1, with TRBD2 matching 11 bases. The CDR3 is made up of 18 amino acids. Germline CDR1 is MGHRA and CDR2 is YSYEKL. V gave up 0 bases and J gave up 8 bases; unmatched junction bases: 12.

The chain joins TRBV4-3 to TRBJ2-2; TRBD2 matches at 9 bases. Germline CDR1 reads LGHNA; CDR2 reads YSLEER. Trimming at V came to 2 bases and at J to 3 bases, leaving 10 bases not matched to a gene. The CDR3 sequence is 18 residues long. The CDR3 nucleotides are TGCGCCAGCAGCCAACCCTCGGAGCGGGGGGTAGACACCGGGGAGCTGTTTTTT. This gives the protein CASSQPSERGVDTGELFF.